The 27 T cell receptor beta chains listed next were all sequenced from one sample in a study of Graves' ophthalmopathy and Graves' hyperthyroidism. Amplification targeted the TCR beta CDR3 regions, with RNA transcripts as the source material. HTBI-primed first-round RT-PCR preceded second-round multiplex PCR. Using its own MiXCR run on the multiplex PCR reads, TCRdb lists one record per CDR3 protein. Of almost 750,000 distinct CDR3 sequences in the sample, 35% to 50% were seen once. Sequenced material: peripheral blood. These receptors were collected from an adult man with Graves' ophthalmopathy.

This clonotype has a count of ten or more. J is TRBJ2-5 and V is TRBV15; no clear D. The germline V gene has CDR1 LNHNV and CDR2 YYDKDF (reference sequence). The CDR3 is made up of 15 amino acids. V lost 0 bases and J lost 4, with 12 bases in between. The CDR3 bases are TGTGCCACCAGCAGAGATTCCATACCGGGAGAGACCCAGTACTTC. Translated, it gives CATSRDSIPGETQYF.

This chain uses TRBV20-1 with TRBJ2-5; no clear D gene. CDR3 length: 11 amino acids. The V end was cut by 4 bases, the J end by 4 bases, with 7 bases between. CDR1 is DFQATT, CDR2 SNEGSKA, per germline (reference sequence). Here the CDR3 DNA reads TGCAGTGCTACCGATTTAGAGACCCAGTACTTC. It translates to CSATDLETQYF.

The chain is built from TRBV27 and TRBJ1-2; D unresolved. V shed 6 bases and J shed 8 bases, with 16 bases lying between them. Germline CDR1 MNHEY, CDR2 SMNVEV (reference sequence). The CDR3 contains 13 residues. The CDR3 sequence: CASRREEVGGYTF. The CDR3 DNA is TGTGCCAGCAGACGAGAAGAGGTCGGCGGCTACACCTTC.

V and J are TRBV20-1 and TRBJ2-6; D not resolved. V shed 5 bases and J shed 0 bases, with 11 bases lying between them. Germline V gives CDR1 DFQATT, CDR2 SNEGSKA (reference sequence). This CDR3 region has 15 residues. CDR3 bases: TGCAGTGCTCCCTGGGGTGACTCTGGGGCCAACGTCCTGACTTTC. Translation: CSAPWGDSGANVLTF.

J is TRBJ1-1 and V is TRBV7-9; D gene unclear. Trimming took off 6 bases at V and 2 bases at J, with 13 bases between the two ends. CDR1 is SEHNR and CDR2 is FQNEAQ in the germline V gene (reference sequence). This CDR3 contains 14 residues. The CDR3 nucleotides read TGTGCCAGCAGTTTATATAGTGGAAACACTGAAGCTTTCTTT. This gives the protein CASSLYSGNTEAFF.

CDR3 sequence reads: CASSLGLRGRYSNQPQHF. CDR3 nucleotides: TGTGCCAGCAGCTTGGGTTTAAGGGGCCGTTATAGCAATCAGCCCCAGCATTTT. The chain uses TRBV11-2 and TRBJ1-5; possibly TRBD1 for D (5 bases). CDR1 and CDR2 from the germline V gene are SGHAT and FQNNGV. The CDR3 spans 18 residues. V was clipped by 3 bases and J by 0 bases, with 18 bases between them.

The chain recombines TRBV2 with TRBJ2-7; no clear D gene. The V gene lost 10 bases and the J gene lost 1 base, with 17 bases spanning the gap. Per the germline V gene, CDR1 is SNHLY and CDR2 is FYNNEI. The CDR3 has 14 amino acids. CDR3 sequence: CATNRPKVSYEQYF. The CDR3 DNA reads TGTGCCACCAATAGGCCCAAGGTTTCCTACGAGCAGTACTTC.

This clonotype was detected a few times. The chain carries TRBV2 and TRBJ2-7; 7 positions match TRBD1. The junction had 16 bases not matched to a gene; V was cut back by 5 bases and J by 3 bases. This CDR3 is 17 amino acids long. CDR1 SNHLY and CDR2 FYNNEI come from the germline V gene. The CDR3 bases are TGTGCCAGCAGTTACTCGATTCAAGGGGGCGCCCACTACGAGCAGTACTTC. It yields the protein CASSYSIQGGAHYEQYF. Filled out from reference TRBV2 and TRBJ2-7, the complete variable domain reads EPEVTQTPSHQVTQMGQEVILRCVPISNHLYFYWYRQILGQKVEFLVSFYNNEISEKSEIFDDQFSVERPDGSNFTLKIRSTKLEDSAMYFCASSYSIQGGAHYEQYFGPGTRLTVT.

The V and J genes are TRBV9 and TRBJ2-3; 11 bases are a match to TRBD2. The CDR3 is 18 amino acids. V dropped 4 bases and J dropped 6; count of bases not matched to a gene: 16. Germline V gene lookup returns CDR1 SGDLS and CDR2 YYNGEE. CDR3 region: CASSLEDTGLAESDTQYF. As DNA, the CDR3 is TGTGCCAGCAGCCTGGAGGATACGGGACTAGCGGAAAGTGATACGCAGTATTTT.

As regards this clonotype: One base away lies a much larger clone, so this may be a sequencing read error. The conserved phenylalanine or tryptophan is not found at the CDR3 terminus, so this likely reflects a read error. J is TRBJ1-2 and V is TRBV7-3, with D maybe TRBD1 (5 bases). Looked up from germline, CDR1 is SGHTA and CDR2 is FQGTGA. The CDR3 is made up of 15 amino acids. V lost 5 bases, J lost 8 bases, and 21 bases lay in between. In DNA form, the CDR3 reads TGTGCCAGCAGCCCCCCAGGATCCGGGGGTTACGGCTACACCCTC. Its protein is CASSPPGSGGYGYTL.

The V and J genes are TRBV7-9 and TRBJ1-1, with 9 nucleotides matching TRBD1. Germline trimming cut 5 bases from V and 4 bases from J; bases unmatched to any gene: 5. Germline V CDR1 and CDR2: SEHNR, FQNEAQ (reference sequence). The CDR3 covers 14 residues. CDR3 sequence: CASSPTGGVTEAFF. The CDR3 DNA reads TGTGCCAGCAGCCCGACAGGGGGGGTCACTGAAGCTTTCTTT.

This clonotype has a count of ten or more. This chain's CDR3 is CASSEGGRAEKLFF. In DNA form, the CDR3 reads TGTGCCAGCAGTGAGGGCGGACGGGCTGAAAAACTGTTTTTT. V is TRBV2 and J is TRBJ1-4; D is ambiguous. Germline V lookup: CDR1 SNHLY, CDR2 FYNNEI. This CDR3 contains 14 residues. Trimming took 3 bases from V and 7 from J, leaving 12 bases between them. Filled out from reference TRBV2 and TRBJ1-4, the complete variable domain reads EPEVTQTPSHQVTQMGQEVILRCVPISNHLYFYWYRQILGQKVEFLVSFYNNEISEKSEIFDDQFSVERPDGSNFTLKIRSTKLEDSAMYFCASSEGGRAEKLFFGSGTQLSVL.

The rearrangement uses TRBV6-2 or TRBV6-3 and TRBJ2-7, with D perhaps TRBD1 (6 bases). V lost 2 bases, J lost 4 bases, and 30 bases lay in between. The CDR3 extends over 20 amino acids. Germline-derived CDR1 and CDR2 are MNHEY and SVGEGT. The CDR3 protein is CASSYPEQQVGARSVYEQYF. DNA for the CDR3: TGTGCCAGCAGTTACCCGGAGCAACAGGTGGGGGCCAGATCGGTATACGAGCAGTACTTC.

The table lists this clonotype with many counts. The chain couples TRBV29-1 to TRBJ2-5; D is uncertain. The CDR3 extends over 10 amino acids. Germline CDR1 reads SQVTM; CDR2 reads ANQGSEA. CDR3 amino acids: CSCGPETQYF. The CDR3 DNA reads TGCAGTTGTGGGCCGGAGACCCAGTACTTC.

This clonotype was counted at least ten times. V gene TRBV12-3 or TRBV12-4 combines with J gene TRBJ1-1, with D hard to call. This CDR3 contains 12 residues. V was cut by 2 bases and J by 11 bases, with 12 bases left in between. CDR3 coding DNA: TGTGCCAGCAGTTTAACGACCGCGGGGGCTTTCTTT. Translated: CASSLTTAGAFF.

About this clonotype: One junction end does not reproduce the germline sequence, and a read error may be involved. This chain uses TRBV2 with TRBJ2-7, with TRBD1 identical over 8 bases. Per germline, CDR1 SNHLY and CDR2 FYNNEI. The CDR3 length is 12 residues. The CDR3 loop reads CTSSRQGKEQYF. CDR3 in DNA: TGTACCAGCAGTAGACAGGGGAAGGAGCAGTACTTC.

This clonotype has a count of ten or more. The CDR3 DNA reads as TGTGCCAGCAGCTTAGACGGGGCAGCGAACACTGAAGCTTTCTTT. This gives the protein CASSLDGAANTEAFF. The chain joins TRBV7-8 to TRBJ1-1, with D possibly matching TRBD1 (5 bases). With 1 base removed from V and 1 base from J, the gap between germline ends came to 10 bases. The germline CDR1 and CDR2 sequences are SGHVS and FQNEAQ. CDR3 length: 15 residues.

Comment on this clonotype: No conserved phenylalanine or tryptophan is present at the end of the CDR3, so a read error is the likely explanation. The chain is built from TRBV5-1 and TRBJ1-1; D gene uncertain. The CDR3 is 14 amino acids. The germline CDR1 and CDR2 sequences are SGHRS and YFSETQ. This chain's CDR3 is CASSAPEMNTEAFL. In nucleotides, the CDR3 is TGTGCCAGCAGTGCTCCTGAGATGAACACTGAAGCTTTCCTT.

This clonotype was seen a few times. The CDR3 region has the DNA TGTGCCAGCACGGTCAGCGCGAACACCGGGGAGCTGTTTTTT. Residues: CASTVSANTGELFF. The chain employs TRBV7-9 and TRBJ2-2, with D hard to call. Trimming pared 7 bases from V and 0 bases from J, leaving 9 bases between. The CDR3 sequence is 14 residues long. Germline V lookup: CDR1 SEHNR, CDR2 FQNEAQ (reference sequence).

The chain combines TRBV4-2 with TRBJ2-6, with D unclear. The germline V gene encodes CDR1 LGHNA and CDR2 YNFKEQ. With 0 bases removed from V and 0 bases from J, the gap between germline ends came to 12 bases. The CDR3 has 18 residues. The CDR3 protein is CASSQDVPEFSGANVLTF. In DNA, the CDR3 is TGTGCCAGCAGCCAAGATGTGCCGGAGTTCTCTGGGGCCAACGTCCTGACTTTC.

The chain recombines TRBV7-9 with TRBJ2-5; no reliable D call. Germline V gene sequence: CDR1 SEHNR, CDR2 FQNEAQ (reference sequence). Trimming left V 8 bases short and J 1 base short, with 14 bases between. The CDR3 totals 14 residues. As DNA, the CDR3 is TGTGCCAGCCACAAAGTCGAGGTCCAAGAGACCCAGTACTTC. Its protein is CASHKVEVQETQYF.

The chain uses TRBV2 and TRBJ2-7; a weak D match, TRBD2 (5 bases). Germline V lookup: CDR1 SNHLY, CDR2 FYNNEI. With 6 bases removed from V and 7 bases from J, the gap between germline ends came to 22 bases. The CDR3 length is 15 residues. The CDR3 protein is CASSRPGILPREQYF. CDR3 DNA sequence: TGTGCCAGCAGCCGCCCCGGGATCCTTCCTAGGGAGCAGTACTTC.

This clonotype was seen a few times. CDR3 sequence: CSVRSGRSGRTYSYEQYF. CDR3 sequence (DNA): TGCAGCGTGCGGTCGGGGAGAAGTGGGCGGACATACTCCTACGAGCAGTACTTC. The chain carries TRBV29-1 and TRBJ2-7, with D perhaps matching TRBD1 or TRBD2 (5 bases each). Trimming took off 6 bases at V and 0 bases at J, with 27 bases between the two ends. Germline loops: CDR1 SQVTM, CDR2 ANQGSEA. The CDR3 runs 18 residues.

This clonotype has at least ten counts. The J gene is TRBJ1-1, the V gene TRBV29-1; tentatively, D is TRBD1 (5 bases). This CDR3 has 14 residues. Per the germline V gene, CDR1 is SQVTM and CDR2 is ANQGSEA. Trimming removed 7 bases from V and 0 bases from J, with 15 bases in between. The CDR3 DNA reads TGCAGCGCCGGAAGGGGTTCCTTGAACACTGAAGCTTTCTTT. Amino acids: CSAGRGSLNTEAFF.

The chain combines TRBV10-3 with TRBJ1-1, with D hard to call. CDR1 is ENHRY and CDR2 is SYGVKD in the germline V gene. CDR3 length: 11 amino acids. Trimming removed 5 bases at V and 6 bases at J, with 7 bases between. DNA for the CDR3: TGTGCCATCAGTTTTGGCCCTGAAGCTTTCTTT. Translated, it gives CAISFGPEAFF.

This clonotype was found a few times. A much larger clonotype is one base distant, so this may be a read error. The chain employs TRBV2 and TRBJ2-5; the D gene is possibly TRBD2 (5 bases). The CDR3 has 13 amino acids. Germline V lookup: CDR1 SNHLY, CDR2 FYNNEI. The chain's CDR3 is CVSSEEDWETQYF. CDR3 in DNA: TGTGTCAGCAGTGAAGAGGACTGGGAGACCCAGTACTTC.

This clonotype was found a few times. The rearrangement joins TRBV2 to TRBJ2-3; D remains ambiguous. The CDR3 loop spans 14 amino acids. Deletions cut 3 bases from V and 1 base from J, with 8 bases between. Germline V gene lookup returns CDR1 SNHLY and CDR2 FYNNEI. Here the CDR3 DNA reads TGTGCCAGCAGTGACATGGGCGGCACAGATACGCAGTATTTT. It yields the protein CASSDMGGTDTQYF.